This is a list of T cell receptor beta chains from one sample in a study of shared clonotypes between healthy human individuals. The method was immunoSEQ multiplex PCR; TCRdb's version includes in-frame clones alone and lacks a portion of them. Here the sample spans a few million clones, roughly 95% being singletons. Sequencing was carried out using naive CD4+ T cells sorted from blood. These receptors all come from a man aged 18 to 35 in good health. Both conserved end residues are part of each CDR3. A D gene is named only where the DNA matches it firmly. Rows give clone size only sometimes, using once, few, many, or a class for an expanded clone.

-	TRBV5-1	-	TRBJ2-2	TGCGCCAGCAGCCCACAGGGACTCAGGGAGCTGTTTTTT	CASSPQGLRELFF
-	TRBV11-2	TRBD2	TRBJ2-5	TGTGCCAGCAGCCGATCAGTAGCGGGGGGGCGGGAGACCCAGTACTTC	CASSRSVAGGRETQYF
-	TRBV5-4	-	TRBJ2-1	TGTGCCAGCAGCCTCCAGCCAGGGCCCTCCTACAATGAGCAGTTCTTC	CASSLQPGPSYNEQFF
-	TRBV30	-	TRBJ1-2	TGTGCCTGGAATGGCAGGGAAGGAACTAACTATGGCTACACCTTC	CAWNGREGTNYGYTF
-	TRBV29-1	TRBD1	TRBJ2-3	TGCAGCGTTGAGGTGGACAGGTCCGATACGCAGTATTTT	CSVEVDRSDTQYF
-	TRBV27	-	TRBJ1-1	TGTGCCAGCAGTTTAGTCGGGAGGAGGAACACTGAAGCTTTCTTT	CASSLVGRRNTEAFF
-	TRBV18	-	TRBJ2-7	TGTGCCAGCTCACTACGGAGGGACAGCTACGAGCAGTACTTC	CASSLRRDSYEQYF
-	TRBV6-6	-	TRBJ2-7	TGTGCCAGCAGTTCCGCAGGCTACGAGCAGTACTTC	CASSSAGYEQYF
once	TRBV11-3	-	TRBJ2-7	TGTGCCAGCAGCCGAGGACACGGAGAAGCCTACGAGCAGTACTTC	CASSRGHGEAYEQYF
-	TRBV27	-	TRBJ1-4	TGTGCCAGCAGTTCGGGATTTGGCGTTGAAAAACTGTTTTTT	CASSSGFGVEKLFF
-	TRBV28	TRBD1	TRBJ1-6	TGTGCCAGCAGTCCCAGGGACAGGAACTTTTCACCCCTCCACTTT	CASSPRDRNFSPLHF
-	TRBV7-2	-	TRBJ1-6	TGTGCCAGCAGCTTAGGTCTAGGGCGGGCACCCCTCCACTTT	CASSLGLGRAPLHF
-	TRBV19	TRBD1	TRBJ2-7	TGTGCCAGTAGTACCTGGACAGGGAGCTCCTACGAGCAGTACTTC	CASSTWTGSSYEQYF
-	TRBV7-8	-	TRBJ1-4	TGTGCCAGCAGCCCAAAGACAGCAACTAATGAAAAACTGTTTTTT	CASSPKTATNEKLFF
-	TRBV5-1	-	TRBJ2-3	TGCGCCAGCAGCTTTGGCGGAAGCACAGATACGCAGTATTTT	CASSFGGSTDTQYF
-	TRBV28	-	TRBJ1-5	TGTGCCAGCAGTTTATCCCCAGGTCATCAGCCCCAGCATTTT	CASSLSPGHQPQHF
-	TRBV30	-	TRBJ2-5	TGTGCCTACACCGGGACGCGGCAAGAGACCCAGTACTTC	CAYTGTRQETQYF
-	TRBV10-3	TRBD2	TRBJ2-7	TGTGCCATCAGTGACTCCGGGACTAGCGGCGGCGAGCAGTACTTC	CAISDSGTSGGEQYF
-	TRBV5-4	TRBD2	TRBJ2-1	TGTGCCAGCAGACCAGGGACTAGCGGGAGACCGAACTCCTACAATGAGCAGTTCTTC	CASRPGTSGRPNSYNEQFF
-	TRBV2	-	TRBJ2-7	TGTGCCAGCAGAGCAACGATTCTAGGCTACGAGCAGTACTTC	CASRATILGYEQYF
-	TRBV25-1	TRBD1	TRBJ2-5	TGTGCCAGCCGTAGGACAGGATCCGCGTACCAAGAGACCCAGTACTTC	CASRRTGSAYQETQYF
-	TRBV30	TRBD2	TRBJ2-1	TGTGCCTGGACCCGGGGTAGGACTAGCCGAGACAATGAGCAGTTCTTC	CAWTRGRTSRDNEQFF
-	TRBV9	TRBD1	TRBJ1-3	TGTGCCAGCAGCCCCTATCCAGGGGGGGGGCGACTGGCAGGGGGAAACACCATATATTTT	CASSPYPGGGRLAGGNTIYF
-	TRBV28	-	TRBJ1-1	TGTGCCAGCAGTCCTACGCTAAGGCGGGACGCTGAAGCTTTCTTT	CASSPTLRRDAEAFF
-	TRBV2	-	TRBJ2-3	TGTGCCAGCAGTGACCACGGCAAGACGCAGTATTTT	CASSDHGKTQYF
few	TRBV28	-	TRBJ1-6	TGTGCCAGCAGTTCAACAGGGTCAAATTCACCCCTCCACTTT	CASSSTGSNSPLHF
-	TRBV4-1	-	TRBJ2-1	TGCGCCAGCAGCCAAGTCCTCGTCTACAATGAGCAGTTCTTC	CASSQVLVYNEQFF
-	TRBV10-3	-	TRBJ2-3	TGTGCCACCGCGACTGGGGGGAGCACAGATACGCAGTATTTT	CATATGGSTDTQYF
-	TRBV2	-	TRBJ1-2	TGTGCCAGCAGCGGGGGACGGAACTATGGCTACACCTTC	CASSGGRNYGYTF
-	TRBV6-1	-	TRBJ2-5	TGTGCCAGCAGTGAAGACTACAGGGTCGGGAAGACCCAGTACTTC	CASSEDYRVGKTQYF
-	TRBV9	-	TRBJ1-3	TGTGCCAGCAGTCTTCTTTCGGGCTCTGGAAACACCATATATTTT	CASSLLSGSGNTIYF
-	TRBV27	-	TRBJ1-1	TGTGCCAGCAGTCCTCCGGGACACCTGAACACTGAGGCTTTCTTT	CASSPPGHLNTEAFF
-	TRBV6-5	-	TRBJ2-3	TGTGCCAGCAGTCGACTCCTATCGGGGCAGTATTTT	CASSRLLSGQYF
-	TRBV30	-	TRBJ1-6	TGTGCCTGGAACTCAGGGAGCTCCTATAATTCACCCCTCCACTTT	CAWNSGSSYNSPLHF
once	TRBV9	-	TRBJ1-3	TGTGCCAGCAGCGTAGAAGGGTTTTCTGGAAACACCATATATTTT	CASSVEGFSGNTIYF
-	TRBV6-5	-	TRBJ1-6	TGTGCCAGCGGGACTCGGGATAATTCACCCCTCCACTTT	CASGTRDNSPLHF
-	TRBV19	-	TRBJ2-3	TGTGCCAGTAGTATGGTGGTTTTAACGGATACGCAGTATTTT	CASSMVVLTDTQYF
-	TRBV29-1	-	TRBJ2-7	TGCAGCGTTGAGGAGGGACGTCGGGAGCAGTACTTC	CSVEEGRREQYF
once	TRBV6-5	-	TRBJ2-7	TGTGCCAGCAGCCCAACCGACACGGCCCCCTACGAGCAGTACTTC	CASSPTDTAPYEQYF
few	TRBV2	-	TRBJ1-5	TGTGCCAGCAGAGAGCAGGTAGGCGGAAGTCAGCCCCAGCATTTT	CASREQVGGSQPQHF
-	TRBV10-2	-	TRBJ1-6	TGCGCCAGCAGTGAGTCGACCTATGGCTCCTATAATTCACCCCTCCACTTT	CASSESTYGSYNSPLHF